Listed here is a single T cell receptor beta chain. Its antigen is currently unknown. The record originates from a study of CD8+ T cells in alopecia areata. Study-level findings and limits: Whereas mice showed it more clearly, TCR sharing across patients was murkier, possibly because of HLA.

TCR sequencing used cDNA made by reverse transcription of extracted RNA. The protocol was immunoSEQ multiplex PCR, while the TCRdb copy is restricted to in-frame clones and leaves out a portion. The sample gives around 36,000 clones, approximately 54% of which show up once; under 2% is in the top ten. Sorting separated CD25+CD127- cells from the CD4+ cells of a handful of patients. CDR3 length equals 15 residues. Trimming left V 0 bases short and J 1 base short, with 10 bases between. The V gene's germline CDR1 is KGHSH and CDR2 LQKENI. The sequencing sample was made of CD4+ Tregs sorted from blood. The sequence derives from a human donor with alopecia areata. The J gene is TRBJ2-7, the V gene TRBV18; D tentatively reads TRBD1 or TRBD2 (5 bases each). The CDR3: CASSPPGGLSYEQYF. The CDR3, as DNA: TGTGCCAGCTCACCACCTGGGGGTCTATCCTACGAGCAGTACTTC. Supplemented by reference TRBV18 and TRBJ2-7, the full variable domain reads NAGVMQNPRHLVRRRGQEARLRCSPMKGHSHVYWYRQLPEEGLKFMVYLQKENIIDESGMPKERFSAEFPKEGPSILRIQQVVRGDSAAYFCASSPPGGLSYEQYFGPGTRLTVT.